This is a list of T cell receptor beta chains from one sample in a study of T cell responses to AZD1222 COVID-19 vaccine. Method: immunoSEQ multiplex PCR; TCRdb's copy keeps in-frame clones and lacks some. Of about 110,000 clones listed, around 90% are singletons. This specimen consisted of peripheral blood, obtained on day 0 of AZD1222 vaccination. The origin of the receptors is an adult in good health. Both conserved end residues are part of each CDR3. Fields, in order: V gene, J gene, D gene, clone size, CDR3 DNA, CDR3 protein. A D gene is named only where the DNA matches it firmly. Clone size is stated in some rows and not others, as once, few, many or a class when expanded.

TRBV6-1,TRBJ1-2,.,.,TGTGCCAGCAGTGAAACTGGTCCCCCCTATGGCTACACCTTC,CASSETGPPYGYTF
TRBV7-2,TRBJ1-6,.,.,TGTGCCAGCAGCTTAGTGGCGACATTTGCTACCTCACCCCTCCACTTT,CASSLVATFATSPLHF
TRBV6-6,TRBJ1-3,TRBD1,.,TGTGCCAGCAGGGGACAGGCCACCCGCTCTGGAAACACCATATATTTT,CASRGQATRSGNTIYF
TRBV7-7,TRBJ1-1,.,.,TGTGCCAGCAGCTTAAGGGTATCTGAAGCTTTCTTT,CASSLRVSEAFF
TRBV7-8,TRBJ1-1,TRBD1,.,TGTGCCAGCAGCCCCCGGGACAGGGGGTCGAACACTGAAGCTTTCTTT,CASSPRDRGSNTEAFF
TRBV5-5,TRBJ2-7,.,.,TGTGCCAGCAGTTCTATGAGGGGACTTACTGCCTACGAGCAGTACTTC,CASSSMRGLTAYEQYF
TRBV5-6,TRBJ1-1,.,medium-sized,TGTGCCAGCAGCGACGCCACCCTCCGGGCTTTCTTT,CASSDATLRAFF
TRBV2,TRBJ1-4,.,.,TGTGCCAGCAGTGAAAAGGGGCAGGGGAATGAAAAACTGTTTTTT,CASSEKGQGNEKLFF
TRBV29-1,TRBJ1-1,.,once,TGCAGCGTTCGTCCCAGATCTTTGTACACTGAAGCTTTCTTT,CSVRPRSLYTEAFF
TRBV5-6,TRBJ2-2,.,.,TGTGCCAGCAGCTTGGGCGGCGGGGCATCCGGGGAGCTGTTTTTT,CASSLGGGASGELFF
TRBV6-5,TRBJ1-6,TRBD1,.,TGTGCCAGCAGTTACCAGACAGGGACCCGTAATTCACCCCTCCACTTT,CASSYQTGTRNSPLHF
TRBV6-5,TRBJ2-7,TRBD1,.,TGTGCCAGCAACAGAGAGGGACAGGGAGCCTACGAGCAGTACTTC,CASNREGQGAYEQYF
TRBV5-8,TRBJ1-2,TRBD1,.,TGTGCCAGCCGCAGGACAGGGAGAAAGGACTATGGCTACACCTTC,CASRRTGRKDYGYTF
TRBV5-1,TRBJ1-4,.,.,TGCGCCAGCAGCTTGGGACACTCAGAAAAACTGTTTTTT,CASSLGHSEKLFF
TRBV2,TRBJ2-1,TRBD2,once,TGTGCCAGCCAAGGACTAGCGGGGGAATACAATGAGCAGTTCTTC,CASQGLAGEYNEQFF
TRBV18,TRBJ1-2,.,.,TGTGCCAGCTCACCGGGTATGGGGAACTATGGCTACACCTTC,CASSPGMGNYGYTF
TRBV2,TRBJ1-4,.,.,TGTGCCAGCAGTTTACAGGGCAACCCTAATGAAAAACTGTTTTTT,CASSLQGNPNEKLFF